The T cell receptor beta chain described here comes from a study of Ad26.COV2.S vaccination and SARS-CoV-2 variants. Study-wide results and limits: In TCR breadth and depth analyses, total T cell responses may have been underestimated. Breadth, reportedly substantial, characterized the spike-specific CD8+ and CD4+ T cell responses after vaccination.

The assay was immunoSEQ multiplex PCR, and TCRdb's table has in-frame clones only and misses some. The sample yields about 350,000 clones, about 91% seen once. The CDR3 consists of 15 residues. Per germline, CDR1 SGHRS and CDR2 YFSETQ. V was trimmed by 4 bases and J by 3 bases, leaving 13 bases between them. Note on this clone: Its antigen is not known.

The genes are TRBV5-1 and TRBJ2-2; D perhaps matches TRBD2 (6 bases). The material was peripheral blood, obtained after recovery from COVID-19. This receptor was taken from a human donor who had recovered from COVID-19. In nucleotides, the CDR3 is TGCGCCAGCAGCGCAATGTGGGGGGACACCGGGGAGCTGTTTTTT. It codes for CASSAMWGDTGELFF.